This T cell receptor (beta chain) derives from a study of blood T cell repertoires in COVID-19. Study-level information: The origin of the acute and convalescent COVID-19 samples was the United States, Italy and Spain. PBMCs, B-cell-depleted T cells, or T cells provided the cDNA or gDNA that made up the material.

Trimming pared 5 bases from V and 7 bases from J, leaving 11 bases between. The CDR3 consists of 12 residues. Germline V gene sequence: CDR1 MDHEN, CDR2 SYDVKM. In the original workflow: Reference gene primer amplification in the assay estimated nucleated cell counts. TCRdb's table, derived via immunoSEQ multiplex PCR, lists solely in-frame clones and lacks some. That table is the source of V, J and clone size, and D and trimming were worked out from the DNA. The table has tens of thousands of clones, roughly 88% seen once. The rearrangement joins TRBV28 to TRBJ1-2; no reliable D call. The sample taken for sequencing was peripheral blood. The receptor's source is a human donor in a cohort sampled during active COVID-19. CDR3 DNA sequence: TGTGCCAGCAGTACCGGGGTGACTGGCTACACCTTC. It encodes CASSTGVTGYTF.